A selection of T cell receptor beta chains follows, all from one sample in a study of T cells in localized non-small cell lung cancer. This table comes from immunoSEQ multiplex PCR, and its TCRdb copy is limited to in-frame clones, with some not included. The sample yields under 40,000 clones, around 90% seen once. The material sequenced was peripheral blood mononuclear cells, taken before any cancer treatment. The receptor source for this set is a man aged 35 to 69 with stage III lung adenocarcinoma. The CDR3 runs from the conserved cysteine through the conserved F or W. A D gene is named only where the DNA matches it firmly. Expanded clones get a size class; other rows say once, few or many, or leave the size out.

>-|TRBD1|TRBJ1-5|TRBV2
TGTGCCAGCAGTGAATATCGACAGGGGGTTCATAGCAATCAGCCCCAGCATTTT
CASSEYRQGVHSNQPQHF
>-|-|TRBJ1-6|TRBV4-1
TGCGCCAGCAGCCCGACCCCCACCTATAATTCACCCCTCCACTTT
CASSPTPTYNSPLHF
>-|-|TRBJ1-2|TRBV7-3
TGTGCCAGCAGCTTAACCGGCGGCATCTCTGGCTACACCTTC
CASSLTGGISGYTF
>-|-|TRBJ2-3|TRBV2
TGTGCCAGCAGGGGCCCCAGGGGTCTGCCAGATACGCAGTATTTT
CASRGPRGLPDTQYF
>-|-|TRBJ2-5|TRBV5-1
TGCGCCAGCAGCTTGGCCGAGGGATGGGAGACCCAGTACTTC
CASSLAEGWETQYF
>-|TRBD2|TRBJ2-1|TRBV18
TGTGCCAGCTCACCACGACAAACTAGCGGGGGGCAAGGGAGTGAGCAGTTCTTC
CASSPRQTSGGQGSEQFF
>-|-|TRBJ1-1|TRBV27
TGTGCCAGCAATCGTCGAGGGGATTACGCTGAAGCTTTCTTT
CASNRRGDYAEAFF
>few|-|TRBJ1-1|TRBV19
TGTGCCAGTAGCGTATTAACCCCGACCAGGCGCACTGAAGCTTTCTTT
CASSVLTPTRRTEAFF
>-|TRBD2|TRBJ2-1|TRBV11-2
TGTGCCAGCAGCCCTAGCGGGGGGTCATGGTCCTACAATGAGCAGTTCTTC
CASSPSGGSWSYNEQFF
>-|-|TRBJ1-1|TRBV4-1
TGCGCCAGCAGCTCAATAGACTCCACTGAAGCTTTCTTT
CASSSIDSTEAFF
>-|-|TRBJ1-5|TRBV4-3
TGCGCCAGCAGCCAAGACGTAGACCTCAGCCAGCCCCAGCATTTT
CASSQDVDLSQPQHF
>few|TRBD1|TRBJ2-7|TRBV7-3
TGTGCCAGCAGCTGGACAGGGGCGGGCTACGAGCAGTACTTC
CASSWTGAGYEQYF
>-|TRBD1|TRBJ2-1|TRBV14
TGTGCCAGCAGCCAGAGGACAGGCGACAACAATGAGCAGTTCTTC
CASSQRTGDNNEQFF
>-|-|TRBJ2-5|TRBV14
TGTGCCAGCAGCCATAGAAAGGGACACTACCAAGAGACCCAGTACTTC
CASSHRKGHYQETQYF
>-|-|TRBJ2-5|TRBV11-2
TGTGCCAGCAGCCCAACGGCAGTTCAAGAGACCCAGTACTTC
CASSPTAVQETQYF
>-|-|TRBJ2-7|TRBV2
TGTGCCAGCAATCCGGGACCCCGGATCCCCTACGAGCAGTACTTC
CASNPGPRIPYEQYF
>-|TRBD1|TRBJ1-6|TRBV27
TGTGCCAGCAGTTCGACAGGGCCTCATTCACCCCTCCACTTT
CASSSTGPHSPLHF
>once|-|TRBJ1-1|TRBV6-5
TGTGCCAGCATTGGGGGGAACACTGAAGCTTTCTTT
CASIGGNTEAFF
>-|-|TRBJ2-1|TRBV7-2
TGTGCCAGCAGCCCCTCGAGCGATGAGCAGTTCTTC
CASSPSSDEQFF
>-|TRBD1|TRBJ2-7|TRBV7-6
TGTGCCAGCAGCTCATCAGACAGGGTAGGCGAGCAGTACTTC
CASSSSDRVGEQYF
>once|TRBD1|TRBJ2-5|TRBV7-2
TGTGCCAGCAGCTTACTTGGGACAGAGTACTTC
CASSLLGTEYF
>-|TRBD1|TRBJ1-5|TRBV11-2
TGTGCCAGCAGCCGTTGGGACAGGGTTGGATCGGGCAATCAGCCCCAGCATTTT
CASSRWDRVGSGNQPQHF
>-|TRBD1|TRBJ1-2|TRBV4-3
TGCGCCAGCAGGAGGGGACAGGGGAACTATGGCTACACCTTC
CASRRGQGNYGYTF
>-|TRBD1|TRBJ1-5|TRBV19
TGTGCCAGTACTCCCGGGACAGGGGACGATCAGCCCCAGCATTTT
CASTPGTGDDQPQHF
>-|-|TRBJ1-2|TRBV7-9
TGTGCCAGCAGCTTAGGTATCGCCCAGGGGTATGGCTACACCTTC
CASSLGIAQGYGYTF
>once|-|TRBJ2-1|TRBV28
TGTGCCAGCAGGGCGAATCTTGAGCAGTTCTTC
CASRANLEQFF
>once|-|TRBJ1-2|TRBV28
TGTGCCAGCAGTTTTGGGGGGATATTGGGCTCCACCTTC
CASSFGGILGSTF
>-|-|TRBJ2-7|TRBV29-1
TGCAGCGTTGTACAACGGAGGTTTACCTACGAGCAGTACTTC
CSVVQRRFTYEQYF
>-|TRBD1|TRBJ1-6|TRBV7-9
TGTGCCAGCAGCTTAGCGCTGGCAGGGGGGTCACCCCTCCACTTT
CASSLALAGGSPLHF
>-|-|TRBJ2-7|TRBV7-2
TGTGCCAGCAGGCCGGACAGAACGGGGCAGCAGTACTTC
CASRPDRTGQQYF
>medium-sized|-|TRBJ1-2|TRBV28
TGTGCCAGCACTTTAGGGGGGACCAACTATGGCTACACCTTC
CASTLGGTNYGYTF
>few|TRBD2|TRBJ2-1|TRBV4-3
TGCGCCAGCAGCCAAGATCAACTAGCGGGGGGGCATCCCTACAATGAGCAGTTCTTC
CASSQDQLAGGHPYNEQFF
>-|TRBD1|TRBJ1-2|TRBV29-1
TGCAGCGCCCAGACAGGGTCCTCGAGTGGCTACACCTTC
CSAQTGSSSGYTF
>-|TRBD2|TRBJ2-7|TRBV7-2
TGTGCCAGCAGCCGCACAGCGGGGGCTACCTACGAGCAGTACTTC
CASSRTAGATYEQYF
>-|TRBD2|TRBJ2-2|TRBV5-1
TGCGCCAGCAGCTACACTAGCGGGACCACCGGGGAGCTGTTTTTT
CASSYTSGTTGELFF
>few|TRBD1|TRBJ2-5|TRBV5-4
TGTGCCAGCAGCTCCCCCCGGACAGGCGCGGTCCAAGAGACCCAGTACTTC
CASSSPRTGAVQETQYF
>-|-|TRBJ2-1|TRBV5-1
TGCGCCAGCAGCAAAGGACCTAGCTCCTACAATGAGCAGTTCTTC
CASSKGPSSYNEQFF